This TCR beta chain was profiled in a study of T cells in Graves' hyperthyroidism and ophthalmopathy. Study outcomes and limitations: The authors' 13 V-J model separated ophthalmopathy from stable hyperthyroidism.

Isolation of PBMCs was performed on around 9.8 ml fresh peripheral blood. Between the trimmed V and J ends, which lost 6 bases and 2 bases, there was a span of 13 bases. This CDR3 comprises 13 residues. Per the germline V gene, CDR1 is DFQATT and CDR2 is SNEGSKA (reference sequence). Concerning this clonotype: Antigen unknown.

TCR beta CDR3 regions were amplified from RNA. An initial round of RT-PCR targeting the TCR CDR3 relied on the HTBI primer set. In TCRdb, the multiplex PCR reads were re-called with MiXCR into one record per CDR3 protein. The table includes about 610,000 distinct CDR3 sequences, roughly 15% detected once. This clonotype was sampled from a woman in her thirties or forties with Graves' ophthalmopathy. This chain links TRBV20-1 with TRBJ1-1; D ambiguous. The sequenced sample was blood. The CDR3 nucleotides read TGCAGTGCCCCCTGGCTGGGCAACACTGAAGCTTTCTTT. Its protein product is CSAPWLGNTEAFF.